A single sample gave rise to the 11 T cell receptor beta chains below, sequenced in a study of T cell responses to AZD1222 COVID-19 vaccine. TCRdb's table, derived via immunoSEQ multiplex PCR, lists solely in-frame clones and lacks some. The table records fewer than 120,000 clones, 94% of them present only once. The starting material was peripheral blood, obtained 28 days after the second AZD1222 dose. All receptors come from an adult who received the AZD1222 COVID-19 vaccine.

The V and J genes are TRBV19 and TRBJ1-2; 10 bases line up with TRBD1. Per germline, CDR1 LNHDA and CDR2 SQIVND (reference sequence). Trimming took 10 bases from V and 7 from J; bases not matched to a gene: 18. The CDR3 length is 16 residues. CDR3 sequence reads: CATPRDRGYSSSGYTF. The CDR3 nucleotides are TGTGCCACCCCCAGGGACAGGGGATATAGTTCGAGTGGCTACACCTTC. Supplemented by reference TRBV19 and TRBJ1-2, the full variable domain reads DGGITQSPKYLFRKEGQNVTLSCEQNLNHDAMYWYRQDPGQGLRLIYYSQIVNDFQKGDIAEGYSVSREKKESFPLTVTSAQKNPTAFYLCATPRDRGYSSSGYTFGSGTRLTVV.

This clone has more than one count but fewer than ten. This chain links TRBV7-6 with TRBJ1-6, with a possible D match to TRBD1 (6 bases). The germline gives CDR1 SGHVS, CDR2 FNYEAQ. This CDR3 is 15 amino acids long. The V end was cut by 2 bases, the J end by 10 bases, with 15 bases between. This CDR3 reads CASSLSGASDSPLHF. CDR3 DNA: TGTGCCAGCAGCTTATCAGGGGCTTCCGACTCACCCCTCCACTTT.

The chain uses TRBV3-1 (or the pseudogene TRBV3-2) and TRBJ1-3, with TRBD1 matching over 7 bases. V shed 10 bases, J shed 5 bases, and the junction held 11 bases outside the gene matches. The CDR3 has 14 residues. Germline V CDR1 and CDR2: LGHDT, YNNKEL (reference sequence). Here the CDR3 DNA reads TGTGCCACCTCCTCCGACAGGGTTCGAAACACCATATATTTT. Protein sequence: CATSSDRVRNTIYF.

This chain joins TRBV5-8 and TRBJ1-1; no clear D. With 1 base removed from V and 3 bases from J, the gap between germline ends came to 4 bases. The CDR3 spans 12 residues. Germline lookup yields CDR1 SGHTS and CDR2 YDEGEE. In DNA form, the CDR3 reads TGTGCCAGCAGCTTGACGTACACTGAAGCTTTCTTT. Protein sequence: CASSLTYTEAFF.

The rearrangement links TRBV30 to TRBJ1-4; D may be TRBD1 (6 bases). The V gene's germline CDR1 is GTSNPN and CDR2 SVGIG (reference sequence). V was shortened by 5 bases and J by 3 bases, with 10 bases between the two germline ends. This CDR3 has 13 amino acids. The CDR3 reads CAWATGSNEKLFF. In DNA form, the CDR3 reads TGTGCCTGGGCGACAGGTTCTAATGAAAAACTGTTTTTT.

The chain joins TRBV7-9 to TRBJ1-2; D uncertain. Germline V gene lookup returns CDR1 SEHNR and CDR2 FQNEAQ (reference sequence). The CDR3 contains 16 residues. The V gene lost 8 bases and the J gene lost 5 bases, with 24 bases spanning the gap. DNA for the CDR3: TGTGCCAGCCTTAAGGTGCGTGCATCCCAGAGGTATGGCTACACCTTC. This codes for CASLKVRASQRYGYTF.

The gene calls are TRBV19 and TRBJ1-2, with 8 positions matching TRBD1. Germline trimming cut 3 bases from V and 5 bases from J; bases unmatched to any gene: 11. Germline-derived CDR1 and CDR2 are LNHDA and SQIVND (reference sequence). This CDR3 contains 16 residues. CDR3 in DNA: TGTGCCAGTAGTATGCAGGACAGGGTGGTCGGTTATGGCTACACCTTC. The encoded protein is CASSMQDRVVGYGYTF.

This rearrangement joins TRBV29-1 to TRBJ2-3; D gene ambiguous. This CDR3 comprises 13 residues. The germline CDR1 and CDR2 sequences are SQVTM and ANQGSEA. Deletions cut 8 bases from V and 1 base from J, with 13 bases between. CDR3 sequence reads: CSCYLWGTDTQYF. CDR3 nucleotide sequence: TGCAGCTGTTACTTATGGGGCACAGATACGCAGTATTTT.

This clone was seen a single time. CDR3 residues: CASSLDQGLYNEQFF. Written as DNA, the CDR3 is TGTGCCAGCAGCTTGGATCAGGGACTCTACAATGAGCAGTTCTTC. J is TRBJ2-1 and V is TRBV5-5, with D possibly TRBD2 on 6 matching bases. This CDR3 has 15 amino acids. Deletions cut 0 bases from V and 3 bases from J, with 10 bases between. CDR1 is SGHKS and CDR2 is YYEKEE in the germline V gene (reference sequence).

This sequence joins TRBV5-1 and TRBJ1-2; no firm D call. V was trimmed by 1 base and J by 7 bases, leaving 8 bases between them. The CDR3 covers 12 residues. In germline, CDR1 is SGHRS, CDR2 YFSETQ. This CDR3 is CASSLLDGGYTF. The CDR3 DNA reads as TGCGCCAGCAGCTTGCTAGATGGTGGCTACACCTTC. Based on the CDR3 plus reference TRBV5-1 and TRBJ1-2, the full variable domain is KAGVTQTPRYLIKTRGQQVTLSCSPISGHRSVSWYQQTPGQGLQFLFEYFSETQRNKGNFPGRFSGRQFSNSRSEMNVSTLELGDSALYLCASSLLDGGYTFGSGTRLTVV.

The rearrangement uses TRBV28 and TRBJ2-7; D is unresolved. The CDR3 sequence is 13 residues long. V was cut by 3 bases and J by 0 bases, with 6 bases left in between. Germline CDR1 and CDR2: MDHEN and SYDVKM. The CDR3, as DNA: TGTGCCAGCAGTTTCTCGCACTCCTACGAGCAGTACTTC. Protein sequence: CASSFSHSYEQYF. The full variable domain, completed using reference TRBV28 and TRBJ2-7, is DVKVTQSSRYLVKRTGEKVFLECVQDMDHENMFWYRQDPGLGLRLIYFSYDVKMKEKGDIPEGYSVSREKKERFSLILESASTNQTSMYLCASSFSHSYEQYFGPGTRLTVT.